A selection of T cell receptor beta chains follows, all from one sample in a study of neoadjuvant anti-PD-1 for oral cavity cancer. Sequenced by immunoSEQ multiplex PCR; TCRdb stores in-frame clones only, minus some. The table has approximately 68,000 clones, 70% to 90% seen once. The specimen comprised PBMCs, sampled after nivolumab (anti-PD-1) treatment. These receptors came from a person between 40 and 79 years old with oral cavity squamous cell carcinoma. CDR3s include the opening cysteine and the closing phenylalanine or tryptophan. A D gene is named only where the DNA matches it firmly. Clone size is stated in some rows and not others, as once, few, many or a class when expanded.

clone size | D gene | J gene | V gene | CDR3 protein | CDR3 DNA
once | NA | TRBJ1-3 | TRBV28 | CASSPQGYSGNTIYF | TGTGCCAGCAGCCCTCAGGGTTACTCTGGAAACACCATATATTTT
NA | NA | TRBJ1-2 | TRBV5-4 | CASSFEQNYGYTF | TGTGCCAGCAGCTTTGAACAGAACTATGGCTACACCTTC
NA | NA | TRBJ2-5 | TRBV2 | CASSDQDDPQVYQETQYF | TGTGCCAGCAGTGACCAAGACGACCCCCAGGTTTACCAAGAGACCCAGTACTTC
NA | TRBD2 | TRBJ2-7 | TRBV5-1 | CASRLAGDYGQYF | TGCGCCAGCAGACTAGCGGGGGACTACGGGCAGTACTTC
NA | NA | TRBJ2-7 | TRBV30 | CAWRPLPGSWTYEQYF | TGTGCCTGGAGACCTCTTCCGGGTTCGTGGACCTACGAGCAGTACTTC
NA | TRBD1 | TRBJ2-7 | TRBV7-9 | CASSLGGQGFHEQYF | TGTGCCAGCAGCTTAGGGGGACAGGGGTTCCACGAGCAGTACTTC
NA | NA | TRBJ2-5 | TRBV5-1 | CASSWAGARGETQYF | TGCGCCAGCAGCTGGGCGGGGGCGCGGGGAGAGACCCAGTACTTC
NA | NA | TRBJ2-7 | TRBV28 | CASSTNSDEQYF | TGTGCCAGCAGTACGAACAGTGACGAGCAGTACTTC
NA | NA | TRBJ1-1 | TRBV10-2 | CASQDERWSEAFF | TGCGCCAGCCAAGACGAGCGATGGTCTGAAGCTTTCTTT
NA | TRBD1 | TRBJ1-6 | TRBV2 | CASSTGTGANSPLHF | TGTGCCAGCAGCACCGGGACAGGGGCCAATTCACCCCTCCACTTT
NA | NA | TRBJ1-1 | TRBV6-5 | CASSLGPTEAFF | TGTGCCAGCAGCCTCGGACCTACTGAAGCTTTCTTT
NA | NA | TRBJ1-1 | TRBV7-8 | CASSRTATGYTEAFF | TGTGCCAGCAGCAGAACAGCGACGGGGTACACTGAAGCTTTCTTT
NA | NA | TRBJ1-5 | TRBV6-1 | CASTRTDVGSQHF | TGTGCCAGCACTAGGACAGATGTAGGTTCCCAGCATTTT
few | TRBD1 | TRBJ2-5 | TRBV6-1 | CASSEFQVGQGGWETQYF | TGTGCCAGCAGTGAATTCCAGGTAGGACAGGGAGGTTGGGAGACCCAGTACTTC
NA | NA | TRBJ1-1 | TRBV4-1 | CASSQDSRGTEAFF | TGCGCCAGCAGCCAAGATAGTAGGGGCACTGAGGCTTTCTTT
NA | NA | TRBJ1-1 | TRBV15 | CATSRDRQTEAFF | TGTGCCACCAGCAGAGATAGACAGACTGAAGCTTTCTTT
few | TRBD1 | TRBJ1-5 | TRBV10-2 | CASSDPRRGRDQPQHF | TGCGCCAGCAGTGACCCCCGCAGGGGGCGGGATCAGCCCCAGCATTTT
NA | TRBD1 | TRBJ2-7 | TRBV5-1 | CASSSHSAVTGVSYEQYF | TGCGCCAGCAGCTCCCATTCGGCGGTGACAGGGGTCTCCTACGAGCAGTACTTC
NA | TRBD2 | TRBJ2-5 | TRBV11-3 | CASSSTSGSETQYF | TGTGCCAGCAGCTCAACTAGCGGGAGTGAGACCCAGTACTTC
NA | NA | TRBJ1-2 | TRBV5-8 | CASSVDSAPGYTF | TGTGCCAGCAGCGTCGACTCCGCTCCCGGCTACACCTTC
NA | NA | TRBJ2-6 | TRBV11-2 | CASSLDPRPGGNVLTF | TGTGCCAGCAGCTTAGATCCGAGACCTGGCGGCAACGTCCTGACTTTC
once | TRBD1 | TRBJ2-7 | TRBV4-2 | CASSSSAGTGAHEQYF | TGTGCCAGCAGCTCATCAGCGGGGACAGGGGCCCACGAGCAGTACTTC
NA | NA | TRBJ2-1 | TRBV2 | CAGSSDPPGEQFF | TGTGCCGGCTCTAGCGACCCGCCCGGTGAGCAGTTCTTC
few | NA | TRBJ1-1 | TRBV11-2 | CASSLVQGTEAFF | TGTGCCAGCAGCTTAGTACAGGGAACTGAAGCTTTCTTT